The clone carrying this TCR beta chain came up a few times. CDR3 length equals 13 residues. Germline values: CDR1 LGHDT, CDR2 YNNKEL (reference sequence). Trimming removed 0 bases from V and 4 bases from J, with 6 bases in between. The data are from a study of blood T cells in healthy people across ages. Combining a sample-barcoded 5' primer with a J-beta primer mix, a second PCR ran for about 7 to 11 cycles. Each of the cDNA molecules was tagged by a template-switch adaptor with 12 random nucleotides. TCRdb reprocessed the 5' RACE reads with MiXCR, giving one entry per CDR3 protein. The sample records around 1.1 million distinct CDR3 sequences, under 40% being singletons.

This TCR was recovered from a man between 18 and 35 years old in good health. This chain joins TRBV3-1 and TRBJ1-2; no clear D. Sequencing was carried out using blood. The DNA of the CDR3 is TGTGCCAGCAGCCAAGACAAAGGCTATGGCTACACCTTC. Encoded protein: CASSQDKGYGYTF.